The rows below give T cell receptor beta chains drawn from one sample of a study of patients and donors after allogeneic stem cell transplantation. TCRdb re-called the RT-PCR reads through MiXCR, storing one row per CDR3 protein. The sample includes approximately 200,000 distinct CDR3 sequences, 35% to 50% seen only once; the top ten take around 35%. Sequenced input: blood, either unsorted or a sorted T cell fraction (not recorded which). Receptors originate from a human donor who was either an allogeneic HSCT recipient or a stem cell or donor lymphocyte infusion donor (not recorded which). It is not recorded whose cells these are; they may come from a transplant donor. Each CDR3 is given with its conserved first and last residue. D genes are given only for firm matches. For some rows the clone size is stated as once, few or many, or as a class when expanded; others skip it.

CDR3 protein: CASSLQDTQYF
CDR3 DNA: TGTGCCAGCAGTTTACAAGATACGCAGTATTTT
J gene: TRBJ2-3
V gene: TRBV12-3/TRBV12-4
D gene: NA
clone size: few

CDR3 protein: CASSHLVGLGDEQFF
CDR3 DNA: TGCGCCAGCAGCCATTTAGTCGGCCTGGGGGATGAGCAGTTCTTC
J gene: TRBJ2-1
V gene: TRBV4-1
D gene: NA
clone size: NA

CDR3 protein: CASSSQGVANEKLFF
CDR3 DNA: TGTGCCAGCAGCTCTCAGGGTGTCGCTAATGAAAAACTGTTTTTT
J gene: TRBJ1-4
V gene: TRBV7-2
D gene: NA
clone size: NA

CDR3 protein: CASSPLAHLWVYGYTF
CDR3 DNA: TGTGCCAGCTCACCACTTGCCCACCTGTGGGTCTATGGCTACACCTTC
J gene: TRBJ1-2
V gene: TRBV18
D gene: NA
clone size: NA

CDR3 protein: CASSLETGGSSYNEQFF
CDR3 DNA: TGCGCCAGCAGCTTGGAGACAGGGGGCAGCTCCTACAATGAGCAGTTCTTC
J gene: TRBJ2-1
V gene: TRBV5-1
D gene: TRBD1
clone size: NA

CDR3 protein: CASSFGGGVGTEAFF
CDR3 DNA: TGTGCCAGCAGTTTTGGCGGTGGGGTAGGCACTGAAGCTTTCTTT
J gene: TRBJ1-1
V gene: TRBV12-3/TRBV12-4
D gene: NA
clone size: NA

CDR3 protein: CATGQSSYNEQFF
CDR3 DNA: TGTGCCACGGGACAGAGCTCCTACAATGAGCAGTTCTTC
J gene: TRBJ2-1
V gene: TRBV7-9
D gene: TRBD1
clone size: NA

CDR3 protein: CASSPRGVGDDTEAFF
CDR3 DNA: TGTGCCAGCAGTCCCAGGGGAGTGGGGGACGACACTGAAGCTTTCTTT
J gene: TRBJ1-1
V gene: TRBV12-3/TRBV12-4
D gene: NA
clone size: NA

CDR3 protein: CASSSEPGTIGYTF
CDR3 DNA: TGTGCCAGCAGCTCCGAACCGGGGACTATAGGCTACACCTTC
J gene: TRBJ1-2
V gene: TRBV7-3
D gene: NA
clone size: few

CDR3 protein: CASSVRREDGQYF
CDR3 DNA: TGTGCCAGCAGTGTTCGGCGGGAGGATGGGCAGTACTTC
J gene: TRBJ2-7
V gene: TRBV2
D gene: TRBD2
clone size: NA

CDR3 protein: CASSFEGVNTEAFF
CDR3 DNA: TGTGCCAGCAGCTTCGAAGGGGTGAACACTGAAGCTTTCTTT
J gene: TRBJ1-1
V gene: TRBV7-2
D gene: NA
clone size: NA

CDR3 protein: CASSPRGNNEQFF
CDR3 DNA: TGTGCCAGCTCACCGAGAGGGAACAATGAGCAGTTCTTC
J gene: TRBJ2-1
V gene: TRBV18
D gene: NA
clone size: NA

CDR3 protein: CASREGLAGADTQYF
CDR3 DNA: TGTGCCAGCAGAGAGGGACTAGCGGGAGCAGATACGCAGTATTTT
J gene: TRBJ2-3
V gene: TRBV5-5
D gene: TRBD2
clone size: NA

CDR3 protein: CASSPSSGIAYIQYF
CDR3 DNA: TGTGCCAGCAGCCCCTCTAGCGGGATTGCTTACATTCAGTACTTC
J gene: TRBJ2-4
V gene: TRBV3-1
D gene: TRBD2
clone size: NA

CDR3 protein: CASSQDGGRHSPLHF
CDR3 DNA: TGTGCCAGCAGCCAAGACGGGGGGCGGCATTCACCCCTCCACTTT
J gene: TRBJ1-6
V gene: TRBV3-1
D gene: NA
clone size: NA

CDR3 protein: CSAPQEGKILEDQPQHF
CDR3 DNA: TGCAGTGCCCCCCAGGAAGGAAAAATACTCGAGGATCAGCCCCAGCATTTT
J gene: TRBJ1-5
V gene: TRBV20-1
D gene: NA
clone size: NA

CDR3 protein: CATGRTGEVGAFF
CDR3 DNA: TGTGCCACCGGGCGGACAGGGGAGGTTGGAGCTTTCTTT
J gene: TRBJ1-1
V gene: TRBV24-1
D gene: TRBD1
clone size: few

CDR3 protein: CASSFAGSGNTIYF
CDR3 DNA: TGTGCCAGCAGTTTTGCAGGGTCTGGAAACACCATATATTTT
J gene: TRBJ1-3
V gene: TRBV6-6
D gene: NA
clone size: NA

CDR3 protein: CASLTSGTENQPQHF
CDR3 DNA: TGTGCCAGCCTAACCTCGGGGACCGAGAATCAGCCCCAGCATTTT
J gene: TRBJ1-5
V gene: TRBV12-3/TRBV12-4
D gene: NA
clone size: NA

CDR3 protein: CASSPSGTGDTQYF
CDR3 DNA: TGTGCCAGCTCACCTTCTGGGACGGGGGATACGCAGTATTTT
J gene: TRBJ2-3
V gene: TRBV18
D gene: NA
clone size: NA

CDR3 protein: CSVVLQGAGQPQHF
CDR3 DNA: TGCAGCGTTGTTCTACAGGGGGCAGGACAGCCCCAGCATTTT
J gene: TRBJ1-5
V gene: TRBV29-1
D gene: TRBD1
clone size: few

CDR3 protein: CASSFGGGSYNEQFF
CDR3 DNA: TGTGCCAGCAGTTTTGGGGGGGGCTCCTACAATGAGCAGTTCTTC
J gene: TRBJ2-1
V gene: TRBV6-4
D gene: TRBD2
clone size: NA

CDR3 protein: CASRTTGSGNTIYF
CDR3 DNA: TGTGCCAGCAGAACGACAGGGTCCGGAAACACCATATATTTT
J gene: TRBJ1-3
V gene: TRBV27
D gene: TRBD1
clone size: few

CDR3 protein: CASSQEWTGGLDGYTF
CDR3 DNA: TGCGCCAGCAGCCAAGAATGGACAGGGGGCTTGGATGGCTACACCTTC
J gene: TRBJ1-2
V gene: TRBV4-3
D gene: TRBD1
clone size: few

CDR3 protein: CSVGSNQPQHF
CDR3 DNA: TGCAGCGTTGGAAGCAATCAGCCCCAGCATTTT
J gene: TRBJ1-5
V gene: TRBV29-1
D gene: NA
clone size: NA

CDR3 protein: CASSINRPVNYGYTF
CDR3 DNA: TGTGCCAGCAGCATAAACCGTCCCGTTAACTATGGCTACACCTTC
J gene: TRBJ1-2
V gene: TRBV6-1
D gene: NA
clone size: once

CDR3 protein: CASRKMGAAGNQPQHF
CDR3 DNA: TGTGCCAGCAGGAAGATGGGGGCGGCGGGGAATCAGCCCCAGCATTTT
J gene: TRBJ1-5
V gene: TRBV6-2/TRBV6-3
D gene: NA
clone size: NA

CDR3 protein: CASRGHYSNQPQHF
CDR3 DNA: TGTGCCAGCAGGGGACATTATAGCAATCAGCCCCAGCATTTT
J gene: TRBJ1-5
V gene: TRBV12-3/TRBV12-4
D gene: NA
clone size: many

CDR3 protein: CASSLRTGVNQPQHF
CDR3 DNA: TGTGCCAGCAGTTTAAGGACAGGGGTCAATCAGCCCCAGCATTTT
J gene: TRBJ1-5
V gene: TRBV12-3/TRBV12-4
D gene: TRBD1
clone size: NA

CDR3 protein: CASSLAPGRKTEAFF
CDR3 DNA: TGTGCCAGCAGCTTGGCGCCGGGCAGGAAGACTGAAGCTTTCTTT
J gene: TRBJ1-1
V gene: TRBV5-6
D gene: NA
clone size: few

CDR3 protein: CASRKPASTEAFF
CDR3 DNA: TGTGCCAGCAGAAAACCGGCTAGCACTGAAGCTTTCTTT
J gene: TRBJ1-1
V gene: TRBV6-5
D gene: NA
clone size: NA

CDR3 protein: CASRPNRDGRNTEAFF
CDR3 DNA: TGTGCCAGCAGACCGAACAGGGATGGTCGGAACACTGAAGCTTTCTTT
J gene: TRBJ1-1
V gene: TRBV9
D gene: NA
clone size: NA

CDR3 protein: CASSQPHRALNTGELFF
CDR3 DNA: TGCGCCAGCAGCCAACCACATCGGGCACTGAACACCGGGGAGCTGTTTTTT
J gene: TRBJ2-2
V gene: TRBV4-3
D gene: NA
clone size: NA

CDR3 protein: CASGRRVFSGNTIYF
CDR3 DNA: TGTGCCAGCGGGCGGAGGGTCTTCTCTGGAAACACCATATATTTT
J gene: TRBJ1-3
V gene: TRBV6-2/TRBV6-3
D gene: NA
clone size: NA

CDR3 protein: CASSAEGGNEKLFF
CDR3 DNA: TGTGCCAGCAGTGCTGAGGGGGGTAATGAAAAACTGTTTTTT
J gene: TRBJ1-4
V gene: TRBV25-1
D gene: NA
clone size: few

CDR3 protein: CASRIGTVSSYEQYF
CDR3 DNA: TGTGCCAGCAGAATCGGGACGGTGAGCTCCTACGAGCAGTACTTC
J gene: TRBJ2-7
V gene: TRBV27
D gene: NA
clone size: NA

CDR3 protein: CASSPQAYGYTF
CDR3 DNA: TGTGCCAGCAGTCCGCAGGCGTATGGCTACACCTTC
J gene: TRBJ1-2
V gene: TRBV12-3/TRBV12-4
D gene: NA
clone size: NA

CDR3 protein: CSRGNSYNEQFF
CDR3 DNA: TGCTCCCGGGGGAACTCCTACAATGAGCAGTTCTTC
J gene: TRBJ2-1
V gene: TRBV29-1
D gene: NA
clone size: few

CDR3 protein: CASSYVPGQGRNEKLFF
CDR3 DNA: TGTGCCAGCAGTTACGTCCCGGGACAGGGGAGGAATGAAAAACTGTTTTTT
J gene: TRBJ1-4
V gene: TRBV6-5
D gene: TRBD1
clone size: few

CDR3 protein: CSLTGSGTDTQYF
CDR3 DNA: TGCAGCTTGACAGGATCTGGCACAGATACGCAGTATTTT
J gene: TRBJ2-3
V gene: TRBV29-1
D gene: NA
clone size: NA

CDR3 protein: CASSYVRGPNGGYTF
CDR3 DNA: TGTGCCAGCAGTTACGTCAGGGGGCCCAATGGAGGCTACACCTTC
J gene: TRBJ1-2
V gene: TRBV28
D gene: TRBD1
clone size: few

CDR3 protein: CATSRVEGTHGYTF
CDR3 DNA: TGTGCCACCAGCAGAGTAGAGGGGACCCATGGCTACACCTTC
J gene: TRBJ1-2
V gene: TRBV15
D gene: NA
clone size: NA

CDR3 protein: CASSPPGLAGGLNEQFF
CDR3 DNA: TGTGCCAGCAGTCCGCCCGGACTAGCGGGAGGGCTGAATGAGCAGTTCTTC
J gene: TRBJ2-1
V gene: TRBV27
D gene: TRBD2
clone size: NA

CDR3 protein: CASSQGRRGLAGGPNTGELFF
CDR3 DNA: TGCGCCAGCAGCCAAGGGCGTCGGGGACTAGCGGGAGGGCCGAACACCGGGGAGCTGTTTTTT
J gene: TRBJ2-2
V gene: TRBV4-3
D gene: TRBD2
clone size: NA

CDR3 protein: CSAPSGGGATNEKLFF
CDR3 DNA: TGCAGTGCCCCGAGTGGGGGGGGCGCGACTAATGAAAAACTGTTTTTT
J gene: TRBJ1-4
V gene: TRBV20-1
D gene: NA
clone size: NA